The present T cell receptor beta chain was sequenced within a study of T cells after yellow fever vaccination (dated by TCRdb to the late 2010s). About the study as a whole: Libraries from fractions with low cell numbers were prepared with the SMART-Seq v4 Ultra Low Input RNA kit. Two healthy male donors made up the cohort, one aged 18 to 30 years and the other aged 30 to 40 years. Blood samples were taken at several timepoints before and after primary and secondary immunization, and bulk PBMC replicates and cell subsets were isolated. To track T-cell clones before and after primary and booster YFV17D yellow fever vaccination, bulk TCR alpha and beta repertoires were sequenced longitudinally. The full study reports these points: FACS-sorted repertoires could contain abundant contaminating clonotypes from the bulk population, so computational filtering was required. Compared with the primary T-cell response, the secondary T-cell response was weaker but faster, peaking on day 5 rather than day 15. Only a couple of donors were included in the study, so the extent to which the findings can be generalized is limited. A small fraction of clonotypes appeared in both the CD4 and CD8 compartments, likely as a result of convergent recombination. After the booster, most clones that had expanded after primary vaccination were detected again (approximately 97% of CD4 and around nine tenths of CD8), suggesting broad maintenance of memory.

This specimen's treatment or condition label, per the study, means: live attenuated yellow fever vaccine strain. Two biological replicates of bulk PBMCs were collected at each blood-draw timepoint. PBMCs were isolated from peripheral blood using a standard Ficoll-Paque protocol. RNA was extracted with TriZol from bulk PBMCs, CD4 and CD8 fractions, and dextramer-positive and dextramer-negative fractions. According to the germline V gene, CDR1 reads SNHLY and CDR2 reads FYNNEI. From the cysteine through the phenylalanine, the CDR3 covers 14 amino acids. Only the CDR3 DNA stays, 42 bases, in frame from base 1. V is clipped by 3 bases and J by 0 bases, and the sequence between their germline boundaries is 6 bases long. This clonotype was counted ten times or more. It has no known antigen specificity. One base away there is no much larger clone; base qualities are not given. The sequencing machine was an Illumina NovaSeq 6000. Synthesis of TCR cDNA relied on 5'RACE template switching, a step that introduced a universal primer site along with unique molecular identifiers. Priming for cDNA synthesis came from both the TCR alpha and TCR beta constant segments. Two PCR steps were used to amplify libraries, with sample barcodes and sequencing adapters being added in the second step. Sequencing of libraries was performed on Illumina HiSeq 2500 (2x100 bp) or NovaSeq (2x150 bp). The authors processed their data as follows. Reads were demultiplexed and collapsed into UMI consensus sequences with MIGEC, and V(D)J alignment was performed with MiXCR. Vaccine-responding clonotypes were identified with edgeR using replicate PBMC samples, with FDR below 0.01 and a log2 fold change above 5 up to day 15 being required. CD4 or CD8 identity was assigned to each bulk clonotype according to whether the clonotype was present at higher abundance in the sequenced CD4 repertoire or the sequenced CD8 repertoire. Clones were called with MiXCR by TCRdb after fastp trimmed the public reads at Q25, and only in-frame beta chains were retained. Entries that share a CDR3 protein sequence are merged under the most common genes and DNA. For this entry, the V and J calls and clone size follow TCRdb and not the study's own pipeline. The sample includes some 300,000 distinct CDR3 sequences, with approximately 3.9% observed a single time. Around a quarter of the sample goes to the ten largest clones.

The source is a man between 18 and 35 years old who received the YFV17D yellow fever vaccine. The sequence joins TRBV2 to TRBJ2-4; no D gene call is confident. The sequenced sample was PBMCs, obtained on the day of the yellow fever booster vaccination. The DNA sequence follows: TGTGCCAGCAGTGACTGGGCAGCCAAAAACATTCAGTACTTC. Its translation reads: CASSDWAAKNIQYF.